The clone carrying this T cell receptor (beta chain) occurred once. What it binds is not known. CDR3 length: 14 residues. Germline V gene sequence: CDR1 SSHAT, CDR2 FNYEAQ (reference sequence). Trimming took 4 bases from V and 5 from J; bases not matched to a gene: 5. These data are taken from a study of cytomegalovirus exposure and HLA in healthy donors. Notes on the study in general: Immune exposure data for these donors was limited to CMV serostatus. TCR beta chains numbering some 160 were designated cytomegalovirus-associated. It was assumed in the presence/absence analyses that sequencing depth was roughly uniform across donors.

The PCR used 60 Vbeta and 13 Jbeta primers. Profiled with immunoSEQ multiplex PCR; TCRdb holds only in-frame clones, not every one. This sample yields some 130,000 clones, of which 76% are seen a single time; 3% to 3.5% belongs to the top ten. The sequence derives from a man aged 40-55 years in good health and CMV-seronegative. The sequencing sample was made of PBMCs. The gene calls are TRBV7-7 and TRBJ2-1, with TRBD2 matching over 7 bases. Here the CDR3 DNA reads TGTGCCAGCAGCTCTAGCGGCGGAGACAATGAGCAGTTCTTC. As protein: CASSSSGGDNEQFF.